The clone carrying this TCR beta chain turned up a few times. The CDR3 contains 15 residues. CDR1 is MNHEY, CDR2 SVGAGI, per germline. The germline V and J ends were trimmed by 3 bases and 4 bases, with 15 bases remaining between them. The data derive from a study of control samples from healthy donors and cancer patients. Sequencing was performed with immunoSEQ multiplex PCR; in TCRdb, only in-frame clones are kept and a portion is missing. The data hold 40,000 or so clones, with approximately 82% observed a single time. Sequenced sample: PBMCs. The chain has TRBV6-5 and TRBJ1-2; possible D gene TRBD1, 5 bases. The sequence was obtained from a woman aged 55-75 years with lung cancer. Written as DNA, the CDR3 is TGTGCCAGCAGTTATTTAAGGGGAGGAAGCTATGGCTACACCTTC. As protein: CASSYLRGGSYGYTF.